The 23 T cell receptor beta chains given below trace back to one sample, sequenced in a study of shared clonotypes between healthy human individuals. Method: immunoSEQ multiplex PCR; TCRdb's copy keeps in-frame clones and lacks some. Of roughly 510,000 clones in the sample, about three quarters were seen once. The sequencing input was PBMCs. Receptors originate from a woman in her forties in good health. Some clones in this sample may be carry-over from other donors' samples.

V gene TRBV28 combines with J gene TRBJ2-6, with D perhaps given as TRBD1 or TRBD2 (5 bases each). Between the trimmed V and J ends, which lost 2 bases and 0 bases, there was a span of 26 bases. This CDR3 comprises 22 residues. Germline assignment: CDR1 MDHEN and CDR2 SYDVKM. This CDR3 is CASSLSGWTFSEPNSGANVLTF. In DNA form, the CDR3 reads TGTGCCAGCAGTTTAAGCGGATGGACATTTAGCGAACCCAACTCTGGGGCCAACGTCCTGACTTTC.

The V call is TRBV4-2, the J call TRBJ2-5, with D maybe TRBD1 (5 bases). Trimming pared 3 bases from V and 5 bases from J, leaving 7 bases between. Germline CDR1 LGHNA, CDR2 YNFKEQ. CDR3 length equals 12 residues. CDR3 in amino acids: CASSQYRETQYF. In DNA form, the CDR3 reads TGTGCCAGCAGCCAGTACAGGGAGACCCAGTACTTC.

The chain uses TRBV2 and TRBJ1-2; D might be TRBD1 (6 bases). CDR1 is SNHLY and CDR2 is FYNNEI in the germline V gene. The CDR3 totals 13 residues. Trimming shortened V by 7 bases and J by 3 bases, and 12 bases separated the two germline ends. CDR3 region: CASNGQSDYGYTF. The CDR3 DNA follows: TGTGCCAGCAACGGACAGAGCGACTATGGCTACACCTTC. The variable domain in full, completed from reference TRBV2 and TRBJ1-2, reads EPEVTQTPSHQVTQMGQEVILRCVPISNHLYFYWYRQILGQKVEFLVSFYNNEISEKSEIFDDQFSVERPDGSNFTLKIRSTKLEDSAMYFCASNGQSDYGYTFGSGTRLTVV.

This clone appeared a single time. The rearrangement joins TRBV2 to TRBJ2-5; D remains unclear. Germline values: CDR1 SNHLY, CDR2 FYNNEI. There are 13 residues in the CDR3. Trimming took 4 bases from V and 6 from J, leaving 12 bases between them. The CDR3 bases are TGTGCCAGCAGTGTCGGATTAATGAAGACCCAGTACTTC. This sequence encodes CASSVGLMKTQYF.

This chain connects TRBV6-5 to TRBJ2-1; unclear D gene. CDR3 size: 12 residues. Looked up from germline, CDR1 is MNHEY and CDR2 is SVGAGI. Trimming removed 8 bases at V and 2 bases at J, with 7 bases between. The CDR3 sequence is CASLSAYNEQFF. CDR3 sequence (DNA): TGTGCCAGCTTATCCGCCTACAATGAGCAGTTCTTC.

This clone was picked up one time. The V call is TRBV2, the J call TRBJ2-3; TRBD2 matches 7 bases. Per germline, CDR1 SNHLY and CDR2 FYNNEI. Losses at the gene ends were 6 bases for V and 3 bases for J; bases not matched to a gene: 9. The CDR3 is 15 amino acids. CDR3 amino acids: CASSDPAGTTDTQYF. CDR3 DNA sequence: TGTGCCAGCAGCGACCCAGCGGGAACTACAGATACGCAGTATTTT. Filled out from reference TRBV2 and TRBJ2-3, the complete variable domain reads EPEVTQTPSHQVTQMGQEVILRCVPISNHLYFYWYRQILGQKVEFLVSFYNNEISEKSEIFDDQFSVERPDGSNFTLKIRSTKLEDSAMYFCASSDPAGTTDTQYFGPGTRLTVL.

This clone has just a few counts. The chain combines TRBV5-5 with TRBJ1-1, with D perhaps matching TRBD1 (6 bases). Per germline, CDR1 SGHKS and CDR2 YYEKEE (reference sequence). Trimming cost V 4 bases and J 0 bases, with 19 bases left between them. The CDR3 runs 17 residues. This CDR3 reads CASSGQGQNNMNTEAFF. CDR3 in DNA: TGTGCCAGCAGCGGCCAAGGACAGAACAACATGAACACTGAAGCTTTCTTT.

The J gene is TRBJ2-5, the V gene TRBV11-2; 7 nucleotides match TRBD1. The germline V gene has CDR1 SGHAT and CDR2 FQNNGV. The length of the CDR3 is 12 residues. J was trimmed by 10 bases and V by 1 base; bases with no gene match: 3. CDR3 sequence reads: CASSLATGIQYF. The CDR3 DNA is TGTGCCAGCAGCTTAGCGACAGGGATCCAGTACTTC.

The chain uses TRBV28 and TRBJ1-2; 7 bases fit TRBD1. The CDR3 length is 12 residues. Germline CDR1 is MDHEN and CDR2 is SYDVKM. V lost 6 bases to trimming and J lost 6 bases; unmatched junction nucleotides: 4. For the CDR3, the DNA is TGTGCCAGCAGCATCCAGGGGGATGGCTACACCTTC. Its protein is CASSIQGDGYTF.

The V call is TRBV15, the J call TRBJ1-1, with no clear D. CDR1 LNHNV and CDR2 YYDKDF come from the germline V gene (reference sequence). Deletions cut 11 bases from V and 6 bases from J, with 16 bases between. The CDR3 runs to 12 residues. CDR3 residues: CAASGVGAEAFF. CDR3 sequence (DNA): TGTGCCGCATCCGGGGTAGGAGCTGAAGCTTTCTTT.

This clone was counted once. This same CDR3 is encoded by further DNA sequences in the sample. The chain is built from TRBV30 and TRBJ1-2; TRBD1 is a possible D gene (5 bases). The germline V gene has CDR1 GTSNPN and CDR2 SVGIG (reference sequence). The CDR3 length is 13 residues. The V end was cut by 3 bases, the J end by 5 bases, with 13 bases between. This chain's CDR3 is CAWSAGTDYGYTF. CDR3 in DNA: TGTGCCTGGAGCGCTGGGACGGATTATGGCTACACCTTC.

This clone was detected only once. V is TRBV18 and J is TRBJ2-7; either TRBD1 or TRBD2 may supply D (5 bases each). The CDR3 covers 14 residues. CDR1 and CDR2 from the germline V gene are KGHSH and LQKENI. The ends were cut back, 2 bases at V and 6 bases at J, with 14 bases in the middle. CDR3 bases: TGTGCCAGCTCACCAGCGAGAGGGGTTTCCGAGCAGTACTTC. This codes for CASSPARGVSEQYF.

CDR3 sequence (DNA): TGTGCCAGCTCAGGGGGCCCAGATACGCAGTATTTT. Amino acid sequence: CASSGGPDTQYF. The chain employs TRBV18 and TRBJ2-3, with TRBD1 as a possible D gene (6 bases). V lost 5 bases and J 4 bases, leaving 7 bases between the germline ends. Germline V gene lookup returns CDR1 KGHSH and CDR2 LQKENI. The CDR3 covers 12 residues.

V usage is TRBV11-2 and J usage is TRBJ2-1; D is possibly TRBD1 (5 bases). The CDR3 has 15 amino acids. The germline V gene has CDR1 SGHAT and CDR2 FQNNGV. V shed 1 base and J shed 2 bases, with 9 bases lying between them. CDR3 protein: CASSLVRVAYNEQFF. The CDR3 DNA reads TGTGCCAGCAGCTTAGTCAGGGTAGCCTACAATGAGCAGTTCTTC.

This clone appeared a single time. The rearrangement joins TRBV6-5 to TRBJ2-1, with D perhaps matching TRBD1 or TRBD2 (7 bases each). Trimming removed 4 bases at V and 2 bases at J, with 12 bases between. CDR1 MNHEY and CDR2 SVGAGI come from the germline V gene. This CDR3 contains 15 residues. DNA of the CDR3: TGTGCCAGCAGTTCCAGGGGGGGACCCTACAATGAGCAGTTCTTC. It specifies CASSSRGGPYNEQFF.

The chain combines TRBV2 with TRBJ2-7; 9 bases line up with TRBD1. V lost 7 bases and J lost 2; bases outside the gene matches: 3. The germline gives CDR1 SNHLY, CDR2 FYNNEI. The CDR3 is made up of 13 amino acids. Here the CDR3 reads CASKGTGTYEQYF. The CDR3, as DNA: TGTGCCAGCAAAGGGACAGGGACCTACGAGCAGTACTTC.

The V call is TRBV19, the J call TRBJ2-2; TRBD1 agrees at 9 bases. This CDR3 is 18 amino acids long. V gave up 5 bases and J gave up 3 bases; unmatched junction bases: 13. CDR1 LNHDA and CDR2 SQIVND come from the germline V gene (reference sequence). CDR3 region: CASSFGPRQGGYTGELFF. DNA for the CDR3: TGTGCCAGTAGTTTCGGCCCGAGACAGGGGGGCTACACCGGGGAGCTGTTTTTT.

The V call is TRBV5-1, the J call TRBJ2-3; no clear D. V was trimmed by 3 bases and J by 0 bases, leaving 8 bases between them. This CDR3 region has 14 residues. In germline, CDR1 is SGHRS, CDR2 YFSETQ. CDR3 coding DNA: TGCGCCAGCAGCTCGGACCCTAGCACAGATACGCAGTATTTT. This encodes CASSSDPSTDTQYF.

V and J are TRBV30 and TRBJ2-3; TRBD2 aligns across 7 bases. This CDR3 has 15 residues. The V and J ends lost 1 base and 1 base, in that order; junction bases with no gene match: 5. Germline CDR1 GTSNPN, CDR2 SVGIG (reference sequence). CDR3: CAWSGGGLRTDTQYF. CDR3 DNA: TGTGCCTGGAGTGGTGGGGGACTACGCACAGATACGCAGTATTTT.

This chain joins TRBV5-1 and TRBJ1-3; D might be TRBD1 (5 bases). V was trimmed by 4 bases and J by 0 bases, leaving 11 bases between them. CDR3 size: 15 residues. CDR1 is SGHRS and CDR2 is YFSETQ in the germline V gene. The CDR3 bases are TGCGCCAGCAGCCCGGGGACCTCCTCTGGAAACACCATATATTTT. This encodes CASSPGTSSGNTIYF.

This chain uses TRBV19 with TRBJ2-1; D is uncertain. Looked up from germline, CDR1 is LNHDA and CDR2 is SQIVND (reference sequence). Between the trimmed V and J ends, which lost 3 bases and 10 bases, there was a span of 13 bases. This CDR3 has 13 amino acids. The DNA of the CDR3 is TGTGCCAGTAGTATGTTGCCTAAAGTAGAGCAGTTCTTC. This translates into CASSMLPKVEQFF.

The CDR3 spells CASSPLAVAGGELFF. CDR3 in DNA: TGCGCCAGCAGCCCCCTAGCGGTGGCGGGCGGGGAGCTGTTTTTT. The J gene is TRBJ2-2, the V gene TRBV4-1; TRBD2 aligns across 7 bases. Per germline, CDR1 MGHRA and CDR2 YSYEKL. J was trimmed by 7 bases and V by 4 bases; bases with no gene match: 9. The CDR3 is 15 amino acids.

The genes are TRBV9 and TRBJ2-7; possible D gene TRBD2, 6 bases. V was clipped by 4 bases and J by 0 bases, with 8 bases between them. Per the germline V gene, CDR1 is SGDLS and CDR2 is YYNGEE. The CDR3 is 13 amino acids. CDR3 loop: CASSPGVSYEQYF. The CDR3 DNA follows: TGTGCCAGCAGCCCGGGGGTCTCCTACGAGCAGTACTTC.